This T cell receptor beta chain is from a study of CD8 T cells in ankylosing spondylitis. Germline V gene sequence: CDR1 MNHEY, CDR2 SMNVEV (reference sequence). The CDR3 has 18 amino acids. The V end lost 3 bases, the J end lost 0 bases, and 18 bases lay between the germline ends. This clonotype occurred a few times. Its antigen remains unknown. Each CDR3 protein is one row after TCRdb ran MiXCR on the 5' RACE reads. Here the sample spans 190,000 or so distinct CDR3 sequences, roughly 13% being singletons. Findings and limits, study-wide: The authors reported significant enrichment of disease-linked clones in matched ankylosing spondylitis synovial fluid. Roughly eight highly homologous variants made up a TCR beta motif that seemed to typify ankylosing spondylitis blood. Earlier studies detected some motif variants in reactive arthritis synovial fluid and blood. Peripheral blood held disease-linked clones only at relatively low frequency, and these were CD8+.

The chain links TRBV27 to TRBJ2-1; the D gene is possibly TRBD1 (6 bases). This TCR came from a male donor with ankylosing spondylitis or in good health (not recorded which). Sequences were obtained from blood, either unsorted or a sorted T cell fraction (not recorded which). The CDR3 here is CASSFHPRTDSSYNEQFF. The CDR3 nucleotides are TGTGCCAGCAGTTTCCACCCCAGGACGGACAGCTCCTACAATGAGCAGTTCTTC.